This T cell receptor beta chain comes out of a study of blood T cell repertoires in COVID-19. Study in general: Samples of COVID-19 (acute and convalescent) were obtained from the United States, Italy and Spain.

Seattle's enrolled individuals joined amid active infection and were then monitored longitudinally. Trimming cost V 5 bases and J 0 bases, with 13 bases left between them. Germline values: CDR1 SEHNR, CDR2 FQNEAQ (reference sequence). The CDR3 loop spans 16 amino acids. Original handling: Nucleated cell number was recorded as an estimate derived from reference gene primer amplification. The method was immunoSEQ multiplex PCR; TCRdb's version includes in-frame clones alone and lacks a portion of them. V and J calls and clone size are copied from that table; D and trimming were computed from the DNA. The table lists 330,000 or so clones, around 90% of them singletons.

This TCR was recovered from a man younger than 40 with COVID-19, enrolled during active disease. Sequencing used peripheral blood. The chain uses TRBV7-9 and TRBJ2-2, with a weak D call TRBD2 (7 bases). The CDR3 region is CASSVWGGANTGELFF. CDR3 nucleotide sequence: TGTGCCAGCAGCGTCTGGGGGGGCGCGAACACCGGGGAGCTGTTTTTT.